One and the same sample provided the 13 T cell receptor beta chains below, sequenced in a study of shared clonotypes between healthy human individuals. TCRdb keeps only in-frame clones here, not all; method: immunoSEQ multiplex PCR. The sample lists approximately 500,000 clones; 60% to 85% were seen once. Material: PBMCs. The receptors here all came from a woman in her 40s in good health. Some clones in this sample may be carry-over from other donors' samples.

V is TRBV5-1 and J is TRBJ2-3, with unresolved D. The V gene's germline CDR1 is SGHRS and CDR2 YFSETQ. The CDR3 has 15 amino acids. V was cut by 0 bases and J by 2 bases, with 10 bases left in between. CDR3 DNA sequence: TGCGCCAGCAGCTTGGTGGCAGCTAACACAGATACGCAGTATTTT. Translated: CASSLVAANTDTQYF.

The chain is built from TRBV5-1 and TRBJ2-5, with D possibly being TRBD2 (6 bases). V was clipped by 2 bases and J by 3 bases, with 11 bases between them. Germline CDR1 reads SGHRS; CDR2 reads YFSETQ. The CDR3 runs 14 residues. CDR3 bases: TGCGCCAGCAGCTTTGGACGGACTAAAGAGACCCAGTACTTC. It codes for CASSFGRTKETQYF.

This chain uses TRBV27 with TRBJ1-4; no definite D call. The germline gives CDR1 MNHEY, CDR2 SMNVEV (reference sequence). This CDR3 contains 15 residues. V lost 0 bases and J 4 bases, leaving 9 bases between the germline ends. CDR3 loop: CASSLSFQSNEKLFF. The CDR3 nucleotides read TGTGCCAGCAGTTTATCGTTTCAGAGTAATGAAAAACTGTTTTTT.

This sequence joins TRBV28 and TRBJ2-3; D remains ambiguous. V was cut by 6 bases and J by 1 base, with 14 bases left in between. The CDR3 is made up of 15 amino acids. CDR1 MDHEN and CDR2 SYDVKM come from the germline V gene. DNA for the CDR3: TGTGCCAGCAGCCCCTTATCAGTAGGCACAGATACGCAGTATTTT. This translates into CASSPLSVGTDTQYF.

The rearrangement links TRBV29-1 to TRBJ2-1, with 9 bases that match TRBD1. The CDR3 totals 15 residues. The germline CDR1 and CDR2 sequences are SQVTM and ANQGSEA. With V trimmed by 0 bases and J by 3 bases, 3 bases remained unmatched. CDR3: CSVEEDRGGYNEQFF. The CDR3 DNA reads TGCAGCGTTGAAGAAGACAGGGGGGGCTACAATGAGCAGTTCTTC.

The V and J genes are TRBV18 and TRBJ2-5, with D perhaps TRBD2 (5 bases). CDR1 and CDR2 (germline): KGHSH, LQKENI. The germline V and J ends were trimmed by 4 bases and 2 bases, with 5 bases remaining between them. This CDR3 region has 12 residues. The CDR3 region has the DNA TGTGCCAGCTCACGGGAGCAAGAGACCCAGTACTTC. Translating it yields CASSREQETQYF.

The chain combines TRBV5-1 with TRBJ2-7, with 11 bases fitting TRBD2. The CDR3 has 15 residues. Germline CDR1 is SGHRS and CDR2 is YFSETQ. Trimming removed 3 bases from V and 6 bases from J; junction bases left unmatched: 8. In DNA, the CDR3 is TGCGCCAGCAGCTACCGACTAGCGGGATCAGGCGAGCAGTACTTC. Amino acid sequence: CASSYRLAGSGEQYF.

The chain couples TRBV29-1 to TRBJ2-3; a possible D gene is TRBD2 (5 bases). This CDR3 has 15 amino acids. The germline CDR1 and CDR2 sequences are SQVTM and ANQGSEA. V lost 0 bases to trimming and J lost 2 bases, with 12 bases between them. This CDR3 is CSVEDRTSHTDTQYF. The CDR3 DNA follows: TGCAGCGTTGAAGATCGGACTTCTCACACAGATACGCAGTATTTT.

The genes are TRBV30 and TRBJ2-5; D perhaps matches TRBD1 (5 bases). Germline CDR1 GTSNPN, CDR2 SVGIG (reference sequence). The CDR3 loop spans 14 amino acids. V lost 0 bases to trimming and J lost 2 bases, with 10 bases between them. The CDR3: CAWSVTATQETQYF. The CDR3 DNA reads TGTGCCTGGAGTGTGACAGCTACTCAAGAGACCCAGTACTTC.

This chain joins TRBV5-1 and TRBJ2-1; 9 nucleotides agree with TRBD2. There are 15 residues in the CDR3. CDR1 and CDR2 (germline): SGHRS, YFSETQ. V shed 0 bases and J 5 bases; nucleotides not matched to a gene: 3. The CDR3 loop is CASSLETSGNNEQFF. In DNA form, the CDR3 reads TGCGCCAGCAGCTTGGAGACTAGCGGTAACAATGAGCAGTTCTTC.

J is TRBJ2-5 and V is TRBV11-2; 9 positions agree with TRBD1. V was clipped by 5 bases and J by 5 bases; unmatched bases: 6. The germline V gene encodes CDR1 SGHAT and CDR2 FQNNGV. This CDR3 is built from 14 residues. CDR3 DNA sequence: TGTGCCAGCAGCCCAGGACAGGGGTGGGAGACCCAGTACTTC. Amino acid sequence: CASSPGQGWETQYF.

The rearrangement uses TRBV29-1 and TRBJ2-3, with 7 bases matching TRBD2. V gave up 3 bases and J gave up 3 bases; unmatched junction bases: 9. The CDR3 is made up of 15 amino acids. The germline V gene encodes CDR1 SQVTM and CDR2 ANQGSEA. DNA for the CDR3: TGCAGCGTTGATGGGGGGGAGCTGTTAACAGATACGCAGTATTTT. It yields the protein CSVDGGELLTDTQYF.

The chain carries TRBV28 and TRBJ1-4; 9 bases agree with TRBD1. The CDR3 consists of 15 residues. The V and J ends lost 5 bases and 7 bases, in that order; junction bases with no gene match: 8. In germline, CDR1 is MDHEN, CDR2 SYDVKM. The CDR3 is CASSPPTGGREKLFF. As DNA, the CDR3 is TGTGCCAGCAGTCCGCCAACAGGGGGCCGTGAAAAACTGTTTTTT.